This T cell receptor beta chain was identified during a study of beta chain features in type 1 diabetes. Study-wide points: It was among patients, rather than healthy donors, that naive, central memory and Treg TCRB repertoires appeared more similar. Researchers caution that PCR might favor shorter templates, equally among patients and controls. Junctions at VDJ sites from type 1 diabetes patients had fewer insertions and more deletions. The study found moderately but significantly shorter TCRB CDR3s in all four CD4+ subsets of Type 1 diabetes patients.

On this clone: As yet, its antigen is unknown.

CDR3 length: 15 residues. V was clipped by 0 bases and J by 4 bases, with 7 bases between them. The germline gives CDR1 SGHAT, CDR2 FQNNGV. Every isolated RNA sample was fully reverse transcribed, so sequencing captured expressed TCRB transcripts. Method: immunoSEQ multiplex PCR; TCRdb's copy keeps in-frame clones and lacks some. Of 200,000 to 250,000 clones in the sample, 9.6% were seen once. The V and J genes are TRBV11-2 and TRBJ1-6, with D unresolved. Sequencing used naive CD4+ T cells from blood. The sequence was obtained from a woman between 18 and 29 years old in good health. CDR3 in amino acids: CASSLESGYNSPLHF. The CDR3 bases are TGTGCCAGCAGCTTAGAGTCCGGTTATAATTCACCCCTCCACTTT.